The 25 T cell receptor beta chains listed next were all sequenced from one sample in a study of CD8+ T cells in alopecia areata. Treatment in this sample: oral pan-JAK inhibitor, 5-10 mg twice daily. cDNA reverse transcribed from extracted RNA served as the sequencing template. The method was immunoSEQ multiplex PCR; TCRdb's version includes in-frame clones alone and lacks a portion of them. The table lists 170,000 or so clones, around 58% of them singletons. This sample comprised CD8+ T cells sorted from blood, obtained at week 24, from a patient treated with tofacitinib. The origin of the receptors is a human donor with alopecia areata.

To note about this clone: Other nucleotide sequences from this sample produce the same CDR3. The V call is TRBV11-2, the J call TRBJ2-2; D not resolved. V dropped 1 base and J dropped 6 bases, with 3 bases sitting between them. Germline V gene data show CDR1 as SGHAT and CDR2 as FQNNGV. The CDR3 consists of 12 residues. CDR3 sequence reads: CASSLGAGELFF. CDR3 DNA: TGTGCCAGCAGCTTAGGTGCCGGGGAGCTGTTTTTT.

This clone came up once. The chain couples TRBV19 to TRBJ1-2; 7 bases are shared with TRBD1. V lost 3 bases and J lost 4; bases outside the gene matches: 5. Germline CDR1 is LNHDA and CDR2 is SQIVND (reference sequence). There are 14 residues in the CDR3. The CDR3 sequence: CASSIGGTVYGYTF. CDR3 sequence (DNA): TGTGCCAGTAGTATCGGGGGGACAGTCTATGGCTACACCTTC.

V and J are TRBV30 and TRBJ1-1; TRBD1 might be the D (5 bases). Germline V gene sequence: CDR1 GTSNPN, CDR2 SVGIG (reference sequence). This CDR3 is 11 amino acids long. Trimming removed 8 bases at V and 7 bases at J, with 14 bases between. CDR3 DNA sequence: TGTGCCGGGACCGAAATGAATGAAGCTTTCTTT. This gives the protein CAGTEMNEAFF.

This clone has more than one count but fewer than ten. One end of the junction fails to match germline, which may point to a read error. The rearrangement uses TRBV30 and TRBJ1-2, with D possibly being TRBD1 (6 bases). The V gene's germline CDR1 is GTSNPN and CDR2 SVGIG (reference sequence). The CDR3 covers 14 residues. The CDR3 spells CAWNEGGREYGHTF. The CDR3 nucleotides are TGTGCCTGGAATGAGGGGGGGAGAGAGTATGGCCACACCTTC.

The chain recombines TRBV13 with TRBJ2-7; possible D gene TRBD2, 6 bases. The CDR3 covers 13 residues. Trimming left V 3 bases short and J 1 base short, with 7 bases between. Per germline, CDR1 PRHDT and CDR2 FYEKMQ (reference sequence). The CDR3 nucleotides read TGTGCCAGCAGCTTCGGGGGATCCTACGAGCAGTACTTC. This gives the protein CASSFGGSYEQYF.

This clone came up once. This sequence joins TRBV4-1 and TRBJ2-4, with 8 bases fitting TRBD1. This CDR3 is 14 amino acids long. V lost 1 base and J lost 12; bases outside the gene matches: 8. CDR1 and CDR2 (germline): MGHRA, YSYEKL. CDR3 nucleotide sequence: TGCGCCAGCAGCCAAGTCACAGGGGGACCCCCTCAGTACTTC. As protein: CASSQVTGGPPQYF.

V and J are TRBV13 and TRBJ2-7; TRBD1 is a possible D gene (6 bases). The CDR3 covers 16 residues. Germline CDR1 PRHDT, CDR2 FYEKMQ (reference sequence). V lost 0 bases, J lost 4 bases, and 16 bases lay in between. The CDR3 here is CASSLGGRGLGYEQYF. The DNA of the CDR3 is TGTGCCAGCAGCTTAGGCGGCAGGGGCCTTGGTTACGAGCAGTACTTC.

This clone has more than one count but fewer than ten. The chain joins TRBV19 to TRBJ1-1, with 7 bases lining up with TRBD1. V trimming: 3 bases; J trimming: 4 bases; junction bases outside the gene matches: 5. This CDR3 contains 14 residues. Looked up from germline, CDR1 is LNHDA and CDR2 is SQIVND (reference sequence). The CDR3 reads CASSMGGGFTEAFF. For the CDR3, the DNA is TGTGCCAGTAGTATGGGAGGGGGCTTCACTGAAGCTTTCTTT.

CDR3: CASSQDLTVNSNQPQHF. The CDR3 DNA follows: TGTGCCAGCAGCCAAGATTTGACAGTTAATAGCAATCAGCCCCAGCATTTT. The V call is TRBV4-2, the J call TRBJ1-5, with D possibly matching TRBD1 (5 bases). V was pared by 0 bases and J by 0 bases, with 12 bases between. The CDR3 extends over 17 amino acids. Germline values: CDR1 LGHNA, CDR2 YNFKEQ.

The chain is built from TRBV12-5 and TRBJ2-5; 7 bases map to TRBD1. The CDR3 has 13 residues. Germline CDR1 LGHNT, CDR2 FRNRAP. The V and J ends lost 6 bases and 2 bases, in that order; junction bases with no gene match: 3. In DNA form, the CDR3 reads TGTGCTAGTGGAGGGACAGAGCAAGAGACCCAGTACTTC. Protein product: CASGGTEQETQYF.

The count of this clone is one. The J gene is TRBJ1-5, the V gene TRBV5-6; tentative D call: TRBD1 (6 bases). The CDR3 is 13 residues long. The germline V gene has CDR1 SGHDT and CDR2 YYEEEE. Trimming shortened V by 1 base and J by 4 bases, and 6 bases separated the two germline ends. CDR3 loop: CASSLTGNQPQHF. The CDR3 bases are TGTGCCAGCAGCTTGACAGGGAATCAGCCCCAGCATTTT.

The chain carries TRBV27 and TRBJ2-7; either TRBD1 or TRBD2 may fit D (5 bases each). The V gene's germline CDR1 is MNHEY and CDR2 SMNVEV (reference sequence). This CDR3 is built from 13 residues. Trimming removed 3 bases at V and 2 bases at J, with 8 bases between. CDR3 region: CASSLRGPYEQYF. CDR3 DNA: TGTGCCAGCAGTTTGAGGGGCCCCTACGAGCAGTACTTC.

The chain recombines TRBV5-6 with TRBJ2-7; D uncertain. Trimming cost V 2 bases and J 3 bases, with 15 bases left between them. CDR3 size: 15 residues. Germline CDR1 and CDR2: SGHDT and YYEEEE. Written as DNA, the CDR3 is TGTGCCAGCAGCTTTGGAGTGGGGATCTACTACGAGCAGTACTTC. Amino acids: CASSFGVGIYYEQYF.

The chain carries TRBV30 and TRBJ1-3; unclear D gene. This CDR3 is built from 13 residues. Deletions cut 5 bases from V and 0 bases from J, with 8 bases between. Germline values: CDR1 GTSNPN, CDR2 SVGIG (reference sequence). The CDR3 loop is CAWPDDSGNTIYF. The CDR3, as DNA: TGTGCCTGGCCCGATGACTCTGGAAACACCATATATTTT.

This clone was found a few times. V is TRBV29-1 and J is TRBJ2-1; 7 nucleotides match TRBD2. V gave up 7 bases and J gave up 8 bases; unmatched junction bases: 11. There are 13 residues in the CDR3. Germline CDR1 and CDR2: SQVTM and ANQGSEA. CDR3 coding DNA: TGCAGCGGTGGTACCGCCGCGGGGGATGAGCAGTTCTTC. Its protein product is CSGGTAAGDEQFF.

Turning to this clone: At one of its ends the junction is not consistent with the germline gene, which may arise from a read error. The chain joins TRBV5-6 to TRBJ1-2; no clear D. The CDR3 consists of 11 residues. The germline V gene encodes CDR1 SGHDT and CDR2 YYEEEE. CDR3 sequence (DNA): TGTGCCAGCAGCTTGGGATTTGTGGTCGGCTTC. It yields the protein CASSLGFVVGF.

The CDR3 loop is CASSLGTGIYEQYF. The DNA of the CDR3 is TGTGCCAGCAGCTTGGGGACAGGCATCTACGAGCAGTACTTC. The chain carries TRBV5-6 and TRBJ2-7, with TRBD1 identical over 7 bases. V lost 0 bases and J lost 3; bases outside the gene matches: 3. Germline lookup yields CDR1 SGHDT and CDR2 YYEEEE. The CDR3 spans 14 residues.

This chain uses TRBV7-9 with TRBJ2-7; the D is unclear. Germline V gene data show CDR1 as SEHNR and CDR2 as FQNEAQ (reference sequence). Deletions cut 1 base from V and 4 bases from J, with 11 bases between. This CDR3 has 14 amino acids. The chain's CDR3 is CASSLGAAWYEQYF. The CDR3 DNA sequence: TGTGCCAGCAGCTTAGGGGCTGCTTGGTACGAGCAGTACTTC.

CDR3 nucleotides: TGTGCCTGGAGTGTAGTAGGGTTCACTGAAGCTTTCTTT. As protein: CAWSVVGFTEAFF. This chain joins TRBV30 and TRBJ1-1; D is unclear. CDR1 and CDR2 (germline): GTSNPN, SVGIG (reference sequence). The length of the CDR3 is 13 residues. V was shortened by 0 bases and J by 4 bases, with 9 bases between the two germline ends.

The chain uses TRBV29-1 and TRBJ2-2, with 7 bases that match TRBD2. Germline V gene lookup returns CDR1 SQVTM and CDR2 ANQGSEA. V trimming: 7 bases; J trimming: 5 bases; junction bases outside the gene matches: 1. This CDR3 spans 11 amino acids. As DNA, the CDR3 is TGCAGCGCCGGGAGGACCGGGGAGCTGTTTTTT. This translates into CSAGRTGELFF.

The gene calls are TRBV13 and TRBJ1-2, with D maybe TRBD1 (5 bases). Germline V gene lookup returns CDR1 PRHDT and CDR2 FYEKMQ (reference sequence). This CDR3 has 15 residues. Trimming left V 0 bases short and J 6 bases short, with 14 bases between. CDR3 amino acids: CASSLGQDGADGYTF. DNA for the CDR3: TGTGCCAGCAGCTTAGGACAGGATGGGGCTGATGGCTACACCTTC.

The chain is built from TRBV9 and TRBJ2-2, with 9 bases fitting TRBD1. Germline V gene sequence: CDR1 SGDLS, CDR2 YYNGEE. The CDR3 has 16 amino acids. Trimming cost V 4 bases and J 6 bases; bases outside gene matches: 10. CDR3 in DNA: TGTGCCAGCAGCACAACCGGGACAGGGATGGCCGGGGAGCTGTTTTTT. Its protein product is CASSTTGTGMAGELFF. Full variable domain (remainder filled in from reference TRBV9 and TRBJ2-2): DSGVTQTPKHLITATGQRVTLRCSPRSGDLSVYWYQQSLDQGLQFLIQYYNGEERAKGNILERFSAQQFPDLHSELNLSSLELGDSALYFCASSTTGTGMAGELFFGEGSRLTVL.

The J gene is TRBJ1-1, the V gene TRBV12-5; D call uncertain. V was trimmed by 6 bases and J by 3 bases, leaving 8 bases between them. The CDR3 spans 12 residues. In germline, CDR1 is LGHNT, CDR2 FRNRAP. The CDR3 region is CASGLDYTEAFF. CDR3 DNA sequence: TGTGCTAGTGGGCTGGATTACACTGAAGCTTTCTTT.

By proportion, this clone is medium-sized. The rearrangement joins TRBV13 to TRBJ2-7; no clear D gene. Germline V gives CDR1 PRHDT, CDR2 FYEKMQ (reference sequence). This CDR3 comprises 13 residues. The ends were cut back, 6 bases at V and 3 bases at J, with 12 bases in the middle. Here the CDR3 reads CASSPGSGYEQYF. CDR3 bases: TGTGCCAGCAGTCCAGGCTCGGGCTACGAGCAGTACTTC. Full variable domain (remainder filled in from reference TRBV13 and TRBJ2-7): AAGVIQSPRHLIKEKRETATLKCYPIPRHDTVYWYQQGPGQDPQFLISFYEKMQSDKGSIPDRFSAQQFSDYHSELNMSSLELGDSALYFCASSPGSGYEQYFGPGTRLTVT.

V is TRBV6-5 and J is TRBJ1-2; no definite D call. The CDR3 contains 13 residues. From germline, CDR1 is MNHEY and CDR2 SVGAGI. The V end was cut by 5 bases, the J end by 4 bases, with 11 bases between. Here the CDR3 reads CASSPDIGYGYTF. DNA of the CDR3: TGTGCCAGCAGTCCCGACATCGGCTATGGCTACACCTTC.